A single T cell receptor beta chain is shown here with its context. The antigen is undetermined. The sample originates from a study of T cell repertoires in cytomegalovirus infection. Background on the study: Indicated by public TCR beta signatures were CMV infection and matching HLA type.

A single record per CDR3 protein comes from TCRdb applying MiXCR to the reads. The sample holds some 600,000 distinct CDR3 sequences, around 24% seen once. Study-wide results and caveats: Adding up the frequency of public TCR beta families identified people who carried CMV plus the relevant HLA. HLA-C-restricted, CMV-specific TCR beta clonotypes were dominant ex vivo.

CDR1 is MNHEY, CDR2 SMNVEV, per germline (reference sequence). Trimming removed 3 bases from V and 2 bases from J, with 9 bases in between. This CDR3 contains 14 residues. The receptor's source is a human donor in good health (CMV status not recorded). Some clones in this sample may be carry-over from other donors' samples. The chain employs TRBV27 and TRBJ2-3; D is uncertain. Specimen: CD8+ T cells from PBMCs. In nucleotides, the CDR3 is TGTGCCAGCAGTTTGTTACAGCTCACAGATACGCAGTATTTT. It yields the protein CASSLLQLTDTQYF.